Shown below are 10 T cell receptor beta chains from a single sample sequenced in a study of cytomegalovirus exposure and HLA in healthy donors. PCR primers comprised 60 Vbeta and 13 Jbeta primers. TCRdb's copy holds only in-frame clones and misses some; the assay was immunoSEQ multiplex PCR. The sample carries hundreds of thousands of clones, 82% recorded once. The specimen sequenced was PBMCs. Source of these receptors: a man aged 40-50 years in good health and CMV-seropositive.

The J gene is TRBJ2-1, the V gene TRBV7-9; weak D call: TRBD2 (5 bases). Germline loops: CDR1 SEHNR, CDR2 FQNEAQ (reference sequence). The V end lost 3 bases, the J end lost 6 bases, and 12 bases lay between the germline ends. The length of the CDR3 is 14 residues. The CDR3 loop is CASSLEAVGNEQFF. In DNA form, the CDR3 reads TGTGCCAGCAGCTTGGAGGCGGTGGGCAATGAGCAGTTCTTC.

The CDR3 spells CASSLTPSSYEQYF. The CDR3 DNA reads TGTGCCAGCAGCTTAACTCCTAGCTCCTACGAGCAGTACTTC. The chain joins TRBV7-3 to TRBJ2-7; D is unclear. The V end was cut by 0 bases, the J end by 0 bases, with 6 bases between. This CDR3 is built from 14 residues. The germline CDR1 and CDR2 sequences are SGHTA and FQGTGA.

The V call is TRBV6-1, the J call TRBJ2-2, with a tentative D call TRBD2 (5 bases). Germline V gives CDR1 MNHNS, CDR2 SASEGT. V lost 2 bases and J 3 bases, leaving 13 bases between the germline ends. The CDR3 extends over 16 amino acids. CDR3 sequence: CASSEIGGRYTGELFF. The CDR3 DNA follows: TGTGCCAGCAGTGAAATCGGCGGGCGTTACACCGGGGAGCTGTTTTTT.

This rearrangement joins TRBV18 to TRBJ2-7, with D tentatively TRBD1 (6 bases). Per germline, CDR1 KGHSH and CDR2 LQKENI. V shed 6 bases and J shed 6 bases, with 15 bases lying between them. The CDR3 is made up of 13 amino acids. The CDR3 DNA follows: TGTGCCAGCTCGCAACTCAGGGGCCTCGAGCAGTACTTC. Translating it yields CASSQLRGLEQYF.

The chain employs TRBV7-6 and TRBJ1-1; D perhaps matches TRBD1 (5 bases). Trimming took off 5 bases at V and 5 bases at J, with 18 bases between the two ends. The CDR3 is 15 amino acids. Looked up from germline, CDR1 is SGHVS and CDR2 is FNYEAQ. CDR3 protein: CASSPVGARETEAFF. The CDR3 DNA follows: TGTGCCAGCAGCCCCGTAGGGGCTCGGGAGACTGAAGCTTTCTTT.

V is TRBV27 and J is TRBJ2-3, with unresolved D. The CDR3 has 14 amino acids. Trimming removed 5 bases from V and 4 bases from J, with 13 bases in between. Germline CDR1 reads MNHEY; CDR2 reads SMNVEV (reference sequence). CDR3 nucleotide sequence: TGTGCCAGCAGTCCCACTATTGCTGCAGATACGCAGTATTTT. Translated, it gives CASSPTIAADTQYF.

The DNA of the CDR3 is TGTGCCAGCAGCTTAGAGGGGCAGAAAGGGACCGGGGAGCTGTTTTTT. Its translation: CASSLEGQKGTGELFF. The J gene is TRBJ2-2, the V gene TRBV11-3; D possibly corresponds to TRBD1 (5 bases). Germline V gene data show CDR1 as SGHNT and CDR2 as YENEEA. The V and J ends lost 0 bases and 5 bases respectively, with 13 bases between them. The CDR3 sequence is 16 residues long.

The chain uses TRBV10-1 and TRBJ2-7; 12 nucleotides align to TRBD2. The germline V gene has CDR1 WNHNN and CDR2 SYGVQD (reference sequence). CDR3 size: 18 residues. With 6 bases clipped from V and 1 base from J, the junction kept 13 bases outside the gene matches. The CDR3 is CASRGNGTSGRLSYEQYF. For the CDR3, the DNA is TGCGCCAGCAGAGGAAATGGGACTAGCGGGCGCTTGTCCTACGAGCAGTACTTC.

The V and J genes are TRBV20-1 and TRBJ1-2; D might be TRBD1 (5 bases). The CDR3 spans 11 residues. From germline, CDR1 is DFQATT and CDR2 SNEGSKA (reference sequence). V dropped 5 bases and J dropped 8 bases, with 12 bases sitting between them. As DNA, the CDR3 is TGCAGTGCTTCCAGGGAAAGGGGCTACACCTTC. Encoded protein: CSASRERGYTF.

The chain carries TRBV29-1 and TRBJ1-2, with D perhaps matching TRBD1 (5 bases). V was cut by 4 bases and J by 7 bases, with 13 bases left in between. The CDR3 contains 12 residues. Germline V CDR1 and CDR2: SQVTM, ANQGSEA. The CDR3 nucleotides are TGCAGCGTTGTGGGACTTTGGGGTGGCTACACCTTC. This codes for CSVVGLWGGYTF.